One sample yielded the 18 T cell receptor beta chains listed below, sequenced in a study of blood T cell repertoires in COVID-19. Clones were read by immunoSEQ multiplex PCR, and TCRdb kept only the in-frame ones, dropping some. The data show about 410,000 clones, 75% to 90% seen once. Sequencing was done on a sample of peripheral blood. Receptors originate from a woman in her forties with COVID-19, enrolled during active disease.

V and J are TRBV28 and TRBJ1-2; D gene ambiguous. Germline CDR1 reads MDHEN; CDR2 reads SYDVKM. The CDR3 has 15 amino acids. The ends were cut back, 5 bases at V and 0 bases at J, with 13 bases in the middle. The CDR3 loop is CASSTTPLANYGYTF. CDR3 nucleotide sequence: TGTGCCAGCAGTACGACACCGTTAGCTAACTATGGCTACACCTTC.

The V call is TRBV18, the J call TRBJ1-2; possible D gene TRBD1, 6 bases. The ends were cut back, 3 bases at V and 0 bases at J, with 8 bases in the middle. CDR3 length: 14 residues. Germline assignment: CDR1 KGHSH and CDR2 LQKENI. The CDR3 nucleotides read TGTGCCAGCTCACCGGACAGAACTAACTATGGCTACACCTTC. As protein: CASSPDRTNYGYTF.

The V call is TRBV28, the J call TRBJ1-2, with 8 bases aligning to TRBD1. After removal of 8 bases from V and 8 bases from J, the junction contained 7 bases not matched to a gene. The CDR3 loop spans 12 amino acids. The germline V gene encodes CDR1 MDHEN and CDR2 SYDVKM. CDR3 sequence reads: CASSQGAKGYTF. The CDR3 DNA sequence: TGTGCCAGCTCCCAGGGGGCGAAGGGCTACACCTTC.

The CDR3 DNA reads TGTGCCAGCAGCTTACCCAGGGAGGGGGATACGCAGTATTTT. As protein: CASSLPREGDTQYF. The gene calls are TRBV7-2 and TRBJ2-3; 7 nucleotides agree with TRBD2. The ends lost 2 bases at V and 6 bases at J; junction bases unmatched: 5. The CDR3 covers 14 residues. Germline assignment: CDR1 SGHTA and CDR2 FQGNSA.

This chain links TRBV28 with TRBJ1-4, with D perhaps matching TRBD1 (5 bases). This CDR3 contains 14 residues. CDR1 and CDR2 from the germline V gene are MDHEN and SYDVKM. V was cut by 6 bases and J by 0 bases, with 8 bases left in between. Here the CDR3 DNA reads TGTGCCAGCAGAAGGACATCAACTAATGAAAAACTGTTTTTT. This translates into CASRRTSTNEKLFF.

The gene calls are TRBV4-3 and TRBJ1-1, with D perhaps TRBD1 (6 bases). CDR1 is LGHNA and CDR2 is YSLEER in the germline V gene. The CDR3 totals 16 residues. V lost 3 bases to trimming and J lost 1 base, with 15 bases between them. The CDR3 protein is CASSHYPGQQNTEAFF. CDR3 coding DNA: TGCGCCAGCAGCCACTACCCGGGACAACAGAACACTGAAGCTTTCTTT.

The J gene is TRBJ1-3, the V gene TRBV10-3, with TRBD1 identical over 7 bases. This CDR3 is built from 15 residues. Trimming took 5 bases from V and 4 from J; bases not matched to a gene: 8. Germline loops: CDR1 ENHRY, CDR2 SYGVKD. The CDR3 nucleotides are TGTGCCATCAGTCCCGGGGGACAGAGAGGAAACACCATATATTTT. As protein: CAISPGGQRGNTIYF.

Turning to this clone: Other DNA variants within this sample encode the same CDR3. The chain couples TRBV9 to TRBJ2-5; 8 positions agree with TRBD2. Germline V gives CDR1 SGDLS, CDR2 YYNGEE. J gave up 4 bases and V 0 bases, and 5 bases lay outside the gene matches. The CDR3 is 15 residues long. Here the CDR3 reads CASSVAGGPGETQYF. CDR3 DNA sequence: TGTGCCAGCAGCGTAGCGGGAGGGCCTGGAGAGACCCAGTACTTC.

This clone was counted at least ten times. This sequence joins TRBV28 and TRBJ1-5; D is unclear. Trimming took off 5 bases at V and 0 bases at J, with 8 bases between the two ends. CDR1 is MDHEN, CDR2 SYDVKM, per germline. The CDR3 spans 14 residues. The CDR3 sequence is CASSLEYSNQPQHF. The CDR3 region has the DNA TGTGCCAGCAGTCTGGAGTATAGCAATCAGCCCCAGCATTTT.

The chain has TRBV28 and TRBJ2-4, with D tentatively TRBD2 (5 bases). With 8 bases removed from V and 1 base from J, the gap between germline ends came to 15 bases. The CDR3 loop spans 15 amino acids. Germline V lookup: CDR1 MDHEN, CDR2 SYDVKM. The CDR3 nucleotides read TGTGCCAGCGTTGAGGGATTGTGGGCCAAAAACATTCAGTACTTC. Translation: CASVEGLWAKNIQYF. The full variable domain, completed using reference TRBV28 and TRBJ2-4, is DVKVTQSSRYLVKRTGEKVFLECVQDMDHENMFWYRQDPGLGLRLIYFSYDVKMKEKGDIPEGYSVSREKKERFSLILESASTNQTSMYLCASVEGLWAKNIQYFGAGTRLSVL.

This clone was seen a handful of times. The V and J genes are TRBV28 and TRBJ2-7, with a possible D match to TRBD2 (5 bases). Germline assignment: CDR1 MDHEN and CDR2 SYDVKM. This CDR3 has 12 residues. V was shortened by 3 bases and J by 2 bases, with 5 bases between the two germline ends. The DNA for the CDR3 is TGTGCCAGCAGTTTGAGGGCCTACGAGCAGTACTTC. Encoded protein: CASSLRAYEQYF.

The chain uses TRBV6-2 or TRBV6-3 and TRBJ2-7; a possible D gene is TRBD2 (5 bases). Germline CDR1 and CDR2: MNHEY and SVGEGT. This CDR3 is built from 16 residues. V lost 2 bases and J 2 bases, leaving 16 bases between the germline ends. As DNA, the CDR3 is TGTGCCAGCAGTTACCCTTTGAGGGCAGGAACCTACGAGCAGTACTTC. The encoded protein is CASSYPLRAGTYEQYF.

The J gene is TRBJ2-5, the V gene TRBV29-1, with 9 bases aligning to TRBD2. The CDR3 extends over 13 amino acids. Germline lookup yields CDR1 SQVTM and CDR2 ANQGSEA. V shed 1 base, J shed 8 bases, and the junction held 5 bases outside the gene matches. The CDR3 loop reads CSVEVLAGYTQYF. CDR3 in DNA: TGCAGCGTTGAAGTGCTAGCGGGGTATACCCAGTACTTC.

The chain joins TRBV28 to TRBJ2-2, with 11 positions matching TRBD2. The V and J ends lost 7 bases and 0 bases, in that order; junction bases with no gene match: 1. From germline, CDR1 is MDHEN and CDR2 SYDVKM. CDR3 length: 15 amino acids. The DNA for the CDR3 is TGTGCCAGCAATAGCGGGGGGGCGAACACCGGGGAGCTGTTTTTT. It codes for CASNSGGANTGELFF.

This chain's CDR3 is CASSSTGEQYF. DNA of the CDR3: TGTGCCAGCAGCAGTACAGGGGAGCAGTACTTC. The chain joins TRBV14 to TRBJ2-7; TRBD1 might be the D (6 bases). Trimming took 5 bases from V and 7 from J, leaving 9 bases between them. The CDR3 has 11 residues. From germline, CDR1 is SGHDN and CDR2 FVKESK.

The chain has TRBV25-1 and TRBJ2-5; TRBD1 agrees at 7 bases. Germline CDR1 is MGHDK and CDR2 is SYGVNS. This CDR3 has 16 residues. J lost 2 bases, V lost 0 bases, and 6 bases had no gene match. CDR3 loop: CASSEYRGQLQETQYF. In DNA, the CDR3 is TGTGCCAGCAGTGAATATAGGGGACAGCTACAAGAGACCCAGTACTTC.

This sequence joins TRBV5-4 and TRBJ1-1; 9 nucleotides match TRBD1. The CDR3 covers 14 residues. Germline lookup yields CDR1 SGHNT and CDR2 YYREEE (reference sequence). V lost 5 bases, J lost 1 base, and 3 bases stayed unmatched. The CDR3: CASRLQGANTEAFF. The CDR3, as DNA: TGTGCCAGCAGGCTACAGGGGGCGAACACTGAAGCTTTCTTT.

The genes are TRBV29-1 and TRBJ2-6; 10 nucleotides match TRBD1. V lost 8 bases, J lost 1 base, and 11 bases stayed unmatched. The CDR3 spans 17 residues. The germline V gene has CDR1 SQVTM and CDR2 ANQGSEA. The DNA for the CDR3 is TGCAGCACCCTGAGTAGGGACAGGGGTTCTGGGGCCAACGTCCTGACTTTC. As protein: CSTLSRDRGSGANVLTF.